This T cell receptor (beta chain) was sequenced in a study of blood T cells in healthy people across ages. Each sample had at least 6.5 million PBMCs isolated. Germline trimming cut 2 bases from V and 7 bases from J; bases unmatched to any gene: 7. The CDR3 runs to 15 residues. Per the germline V gene, CDR1 is MRHNA and CDR2 is SNTAGT. This clonotype was seen more than once but under ten times. It was with a sample-barcoded 5' primer and a J-beta primer mix that a second PCR of about 6 to 12 cycles was run. Template switching added a 12-random-nucleotide identifier to every cDNA molecule. MiXCR, run by TCRdb on the 5' RACE reads, gives a single entry per CDR3 protein. The table shows about 780,000 distinct CDR3 sequences, with around half occurring only once.

What was sequenced was blood. The chain links TRBV6-4 to TRBJ2-1; 8 bases are shared with TRBD2. The receptor was derived from an elderly man in good health. Here the CDR3 reads CASSDKAGEGNEQFF. The CDR3 DNA sequence: TGTGCCAGCAGTGACAAAGCGGGAGAGGGGAATGAGCAGTTCTTC.